These 9 T cell receptor beta chains were all obtained from the same sample, sequenced in a study of post-analysis software for immune sequencing data. Whole-study findings and limits: Relative to controls, patients had about 5 TRBV segments at higher frequency, with TRBV5-6, TRBV5-1 and TRBV20-1 among these.

The library was made from cDNA and included unique molecular identifiers. MiXCR, applied by TCRdb to the PCR reads, yields one record per CDR3 protein. The sample shows 150,000 to 200,000 distinct CDR3 sequences, roughly 31% of them seen only once. The antigens these receptors bind are not known. Sequencing was carried out using blood. These receptors all stem from a girl between 10 and 17 years old with multiple sclerosis.

This clonotype has just one count. Sequence at one end of the junction differs from germline and may be a read error. The V and J genes are TRBV11-2 and TRBJ1-4; D is undetermined. CDR1 and CDR2 (germline): SGHAT, FQNNGV. The CDR3 spans 15 residues. The CDR3 region has the DNA TGTGCCAGCAGCCCCCAACCCAAGGGTAATGAAAAACGGTTTTTT. Its translation: CASSPQPKGNEKRFF. Full variable domain (rest looked up from reference TRBV11-2 and TRBJ1-4): EAGVAQSPRYKIIEKRQSVAFWCNPISGHATLYWYQQILGQGPKLLIQFQNNGVVDDSQLPKDRFSAERLKGVDSTLKIQPAKLEDSAVYLCASSPQPKGNEKRFFGSGTQLSVL.

In DNA form, the CDR3 reads TGCGCCAGCAGCCCCAGCACGGGACAGGTAGCGGATGAGCAGTTCTTC. The encoded protein is CASSPSTGQVADEQFF. The chain has TRBV5-1 and TRBJ2-1; 8 bases are shared with TRBD1. J lost 8 bases, V lost 4 bases, and 14 bases had no gene match. Germline V gives CDR1 SGHRS, CDR2 YFSETQ. CDR3 length: 16 residues.

This clonotype came up many times. The rearrangement joins TRBV28 to TRBJ2-7; D possibly corresponds to TRBD1 (5 bases). This CDR3 comprises 13 residues. V was clipped by 4 bases and J by 3 bases, with 10 bases between them. Germline V gives CDR1 MDHEN, CDR2 SYDVKM. The CDR3 region has the DNA TGTGCCAGCAGTTCCGACAGAGGCTACGAGCAGTACTTC. Translated: CASSSDRGYEQYF. Based on the CDR3 plus reference TRBV28 and TRBJ2-7, the full variable domain is DVKVTQSSRYLVKRTGEKVFLECVQDMDHENMFWYRQDPGLGLRLIYFSYDVKMKEKGDIPEGYSVSREKKERFSLILESASTNQTSMYLCASSSDRGYEQYFGPGTRLTVT.

This clonotype has just a few counts. The CDR3 DNA reads TGCGCCAGCAGCCTGGCCCAACAGGGGAACTATGGCTACACCTTC. Translated, it gives CASSLAQQGNYGYTF. The chain uses TRBV5-1 and TRBJ1-2, with 7 bases fitting TRBD1. The J segment lost 2 bases and the V segment lost 4 bases, leaving 8 bases of the junction unmatched. The CDR3 has 15 amino acids. CDR1 is SGHRS, CDR2 YFSETQ, per germline.

This clonotype showed up many times. The rearrangement links TRBV4-2 to TRBJ1-4; D remains ambiguous. The germline gives CDR1 LGHNA, CDR2 YNFKEQ. This CDR3 region has 16 residues. Trimming cost V 4 bases and J 6 bases, with 18 bases left between them. This CDR3 reads CASSLHTVGLDEKLFF. Here the CDR3 DNA reads TGTGCCAGCAGCCTACACACGGTCGGTCTGGATGAAAAACTGTTTTTT.

At least ten counts were recorded for this clonotype. The chain recombines TRBV4-2 with TRBJ2-7; D could derive from TRBD1 or TRBD2 (6 bases each). The germline V gene encodes CDR1 LGHNA and CDR2 YNFKEQ. V gave up 3 bases and J gave up 7 bases, with 16 bases separating them. The CDR3 length is 14 residues. In DNA form, the CDR3 reads TGTGCCAGCAGCCATAGCACGGGGGCTGAAGAGCAGTACTTC. Translated, it gives CASSHSTGAEEQYF.

This chain links TRBV7-6 with TRBJ1-4; D gene unclear. CDR3 size: 13 residues. In germline, CDR1 is SGHVS, CDR2 FNYEAQ. Between the trimmed V and J ends, which lost 4 bases and 4 bases, there was a span of 7 bases. CDR3 in DNA: TGTGCCAGCAGCTCAGAGGTTAATGAAAAACTGTTTTTT. Translation: CASSSEVNEKLFF.

Of note for this clonotype: Given a much more abundant clone one base away, this may be a read error. The chain recombines TRBV4-2 with TRBJ2-5, with TRBD2 matching over 9 bases. J was trimmed by 11 bases and V by 4 bases; bases with no gene match: 17. The CDR3 runs to 16 residues. CDR1 is LGHNA and CDR2 is YNFKEQ in the germline V gene. Written as DNA, the CDR3 is TGTGCCAGCAGCCGAAAGGGGATAGCGGGAGAGTGGGAGCAGTACTTC. Translated: CASSRKGIAGEWEQYF.

This chain connects TRBV20-1 to TRBJ1-2; TRBD1 agrees at 7 bases. V dropped 6 bases and J dropped 4; count of bases not matched to a gene: 5. The CDR3 is 12 amino acids. CDR1 is DFQATT, CDR2 SNEGSKA, per germline (reference sequence). CDR3 region: CSARGAAYGYTF. CDR3 in DNA: TGCAGTGCCAGGGGGGCCGCCTATGGCTACACCTTC.